This T cell receptor (beta chain) was captured by sequencing in a study of cytomegalovirus exposure and HLA in healthy donors (TCRdb year 2017). At the level of the whole study: According to an earlier analysis of around 600 of the donors, 150 million to 200 million T cells yielded some 110 million unique TCR beta sequences and about 300 Gb of sequence data. Roughly 310 gigabases of sequencing data and approximately 85 million unique TCR sequences were included in an early release covering about 700 HLA-typed donors. Of the roughly 390 genotyped donors, 65% to 90% were placed in the genetic ancestry cluster associated with self-reported Caucasian donors. The aim of the study was to test whether cataloging public T cell receptors could identify signatures of past pathogen exposure. The study profiled the T cell repertoires of more than 500 subjects by immunosequencing and related them to cytomegalovirus serostatus. Besides the first cohort of 666 subjects, a separate validation cohort made up of roughly 120 different subjects was used. To predict cytomegalovirus infection status, the study combined high-throughput TCR immunosequencing, statistical association of individual TCRs with disease status, and machine learning. A later analysis re-analyzed previously published TCR beta repertoires from roughly 600 donors and added high-resolution HLA genotyping to study TCR occurrence patterns. Rather than drawing on any new phenotypic data, the later analysis identified candidate immune exposures from TCR beta sequences and the way those sequences occurred across donors. To decide whether each TCR beta V gene segment behaved as functional or pseudogenic, an earlier analysis of some 600 of the donors relied on high-throughput TCR beta sequencing. Donor age, sex, ethnicity and CMV serostatus were compiled alongside the repertoire data. A later genetic analysis took genome-wide SNP genotypes for about 55% of the 666 donors and used that subset as a discovery cohort. All discovery cohort repertoires had been generated using a single sequencing platform. HLA typing included class I and class II loci at four-digit resolution. The number of donors typed differed by locus, with about 629-630 for A, B, C, DRB1 and DQB1, roughly 520 for DQA1, nearly 610 for DPA1, and some 450 for DPB1. Because of strong linkage in the cohort, roughly five DR-DQ haplotypes were treated as single units for association and clustering. Among around 400 genotyped donors of the cohort, an average of approximately 200,000 unique TCR beta nucleotide sequences was sequenced per donor, of which about 19% were non-productive. General findings and caveats noted by the study authors: According to a later analysis, parvovirus B19, influenza, CMV and Epstein-Barr virus appeared linked to several top co-occurrence clusters. In an earlier analysis of some 540 of the donors, most TCR beta V segments appeared in productive rearrangements about 90% or about 30% of the time, broadly matching IMGT annotations. In a later analysis, over 15,000 TCR beta sequences were associated with specific HLA alleles at a false discovery rate of 0.05. In a later genetic analysis, fewer N-insertions in productive TCRs were reported among donors in an Asian-associated ancestry cluster than the roughly 640-donor mean. A further reported finding was that TCR beta sequences accurately predicted the HLA-A and HLA-B alleles for most subjects in the first cohort. Immune exposure information for the cohort was limited to CMV serostatus. This cohort had only TCR beta chains sequenced, and the lack of alpha or paired-chain data limited which features could be detected. Because counts were too low, fewer than 20 rarely observed V segments, including chromosome 9 orphons, were excluded from the earlier analysis of several hundred of the donors. While some public TCRs were present in many individuals, most TCR sequences turned up only very rarely across donors. Some IMGT-functional V segments, including TRBV6-2 and TRBV6-3, could not be told apart with the 87-base-pair reads, so those segments were excluded. A total of 150 to 200 TCR beta chains were listed by the study as associated with cytomegalovirus. Presence/absence analyses assumed roughly uniform sequencing depth across donors, an assumption that may not hold. Because some donors lacked HLA typing at each locus, the association tests relied only on the typed subset. Linkage disequilibrium might explain the correlated functional status among segregating V segments, but an unknown experimental factor could not be excluded. V-gene and J-gene trimming of TCR beta chains was associated with a missense DCLRE1C variant in a later genetic analysis, and the association was replicated in an independent cohort. When HLA alleles, especially DR and DQ, strongly co-occurred, attributing TCR associations to individual alleles was difficult. A cluster of highly shared sequence variants was judged likely to represent a technical artifact of the sequencing pipeline. It was suggested by the authors that the approach could potentially be generalized to other disease states and immunological phenotypes. In a later analysis, most CMV-associated TCR beta chains were found to appear HLA-restricted, with HLA associations seemingly driven largely by CMV exposure. According to a later analysis, TCR association rates differed among HLA loci, with DRB1 alleles showing the most associated TCRs and HLA-C alleles showing the fewest. In vitro tests confirmed that a few of the cytomegalovirus-associated TCR beta chains recognize cytomegalovirus antigens. Compared with equally common non-associated chains, HLA-associated TCR beta chains in a later analysis were more clonally expanded and had lower generation probabilities. The classifier was reported to diagnose cytomegalovirus status with high specificity and sensitivity in both the original and validation cohorts.

From the germline V gene, CDR1 is SGHDN and CDR2 is FVKESK. The CDR3 runs 14 amino acids, cysteine and phenylalanine included. Only the CDR3 DNA is retained, 42 bases long and in frame from the first base. The protocol used for the library was the immunoSEQ multiplex PCR assay. For the multiplex PCR, a mixture combining 60 forward primers for TCR Vbeta segments and 13 reverse primers for TCR Jbeta segments was used. Amplification of the CDR3 region of rearranged TCR beta genes was performed with a multiplex PCR assay on genomic DNA. On the Illumina HiSeq System, the amplified TCR beta libraries were sequenced as 87-base-pair reads. Per the original workflow: A later analysis tallied 75 million to 85 million unique TCR beta chains across the 700 or so repertoires, and approximately 9.9 million of those chains were shared by two or more donors. A nearest-neighbor algorithm error-corrected the raw reads and collapsed the reads into unique sequences, merging closely related sequences to remove PCR and sequencing errors. V, D and J gene segments were assigned by aligning CDR3 sequences to IMGT reference sequences. For a sequence to be retained, a match of at least six nucleotides was required to both a V gene segment and a J gene segment. Rearrangements were classified as productive when the CDR3 lacked stop codons and remained in frame with V and J, and all other rearrangements were classified as non-productive. Following IMGT convention, CDR3 was defined as the stretch from the second conserved V-encoded cysteine up to the conserved J-encoded phenylalanine. The earlier analysis of roughly 590 of the donors excluded any sequence lacking an unambiguous match to a single V gene segment. In an earlier analysis of several hundred of the donors, V segments were called functional above 56.7% productive rearrangements and were called segregating when the between-donor standard deviation exceeded 5%. A statistical classification framework was built to diagnose cytomegalovirus status from the catalog of TCR beta chain sequences. A later analysis assigned V and J genes by comparing TCR nucleotide sequences with IMGT/GENE-DB human TR gene sequences. The TCRdist pipeline was used in a later analysis to assign CDR3 sequences and most-parsimonious VDJ recombination scenarios. A later analysis defined each TCR beta chain by its CDR3 amino acid sequence plus V-gene family, and excluded reads lacking a unique V-gene family. A later analysis removed several hundred highly shared, low-generation-probability nucleotide sequences to deal with suspected cross-contamination and a sequencing artifact. For each public chain, a later analysis derived a clonal expansion index from normalized ranks of inferred template counts within each repertoire. In a later analysis, generation probabilities were computed using a VDJ recombination model fitted to out-of-frame rearrangements, and the results were checked against IGoR. In a later analysis, hypergeometric tests were used to score TCR-TCR, TCR-HLA and TCR-CMV co-occurrence, with a repertoire-size bias correction applied to TCR pairs. False discovery rates were estimated in a later analysis by permuting HLA or CMV assignments 20 times. In a later analysis, co-occurring TCRs were grouped using DBSCAN, with TCRdist sequence similarity added in when clustering inside HLA-allele-positive subsets. For co-occurrence clustering, repertoires with fewer than 30,000 or more than 120,000 public chains were excluded, along with roughly five repertoires with anomalous nucleotide sharing. Sourced from immuneACCESS, this table was stored by TCRdb with only in-frame sequences that have V and J called. A share of the clones is absent; for the studies checked, an unresolved V gene accounts for under half, and the remainder has no known explanation. V and J calls and clone size come straight from that table; D and trimming were deduced from the DNA. The sample has 45,000 to 60,000 clones on record. 6% to 7% of the sample rests with the top ten.

The cohort was made up of approximately 700 healthy bone marrow donors. At the time of sampling, all cohort members were nominally healthy, though unrecorded immune exposures were likely present. The donor was CMV seronegative and belonged to the group of around 400 seronegative cohort members. A peripheral blood sample was provided by each donor, and peripheral blood mononuclear cells were used for TCR beta sequencing. The Qiagen DNeasy Blood Extraction Kit was used to extract genomic DNA from the blood cell samples. With regard to this clone: It has no known antigen specificity. Germline is not matched at one junction end, which may reflect a read error.

The receptor chain draws on TRBV14 and TRBJ2-1; there is no confident call for the D gene. What was sequenced was PBMCs. This clonotype originated in a woman aged 35 to 49 in good health and CMV-seronegative. The DNA sequence follows: TGTGCCAGCAGTCAAGAGCGTTCCTACAATGAGCAGTTCTTC. Translated, this is CASSQERSYNEQFF.